Presented here are 24 T cell receptor beta chains from one specimen sequenced in a study of breast tumors, draining lymph nodes, adjacent tissues. The lymph nodes were axillary draining lymph nodes from breast cancer patients. TCRdb recomputed calls from the multiplex PCR reads with MiXCR, one row per CDR3 protein. The sample has some 130,000 distinct CDR3 sequences, under 25% seen once. Specimen: axillary lymph node tissue. These receptors came from a female donor with breast cancer. Some clones in this sample may be carry-over from other donors' samples.

This clonotype was counted once. It may be a read error: a sequence one base away is much more abundant. The rearrangement joins TRBV4-1 to TRBJ2-2; possibly TRBD2 for D (6 bases). The CDR3 is 16 residues long. Germline assignment: CDR1 MGHRA and CDR2 YSYEKL. The CDR3 reads CASSQDIWQTTGGLFF. The CDR3 DNA follows: TGCGCCAGCAGCCAAGATATCTGGCAGACCACCGGGGGGCTGTTTTTT.

This clonotype came up many times. The genes are TRBV19 and TRBJ1-5; D gene ambiguous. The length of the CDR3 is 14 residues. The germline gives CDR1 LNHDA, CDR2 SQIVND (reference sequence). V was cut by 4 bases and J by 1 base, with 8 bases left in between. The CDR3 sequence: CASSNRQSNQPQHF. The CDR3 DNA follows: TGTGCCAGTAGTAATCGACAAAGCAATCAGCCCCAGCATTTT.

The chain has TRBV29-1 and TRBJ1-2; no firm D call. Germline V gene sequence: CDR1 SQVTM, CDR2 ANQGSEA. The CDR3 loop spans 14 amino acids. The V end lost 4 bases, the J end lost 0 bases, and 12 bases lay between the germline ends. The CDR3 loop reads CSVAPPYTNYGYTF. The CDR3 region has the DNA TGCAGCGTTGCTCCTCCATACACTAACTATGGCTACACCTTC.

Many counts were recorded for this clonotype. The genes are TRBV19 and TRBJ2-2; maybe TRBD2 (6 bases). The CDR3 has 16 residues. Deletions cut 7 bases from V and 0 bases from J, with 15 bases between. CDR1 is LNHDA and CDR2 is SQIVND in the germline V gene (reference sequence). The CDR3 sequence: CASTPRGGSNTGELFF. The CDR3 nucleotides are TGTGCCAGTACCCCAAGGGGAGGCTCGAACACCGGGGAGCTGTTTTTT. The full variable domain, its missing parts supplied by reference TRBV19 and TRBJ2-2, is DGGITQSPKYLFRKEGQNVTLSCEQNLNHDAMYWYRQDPGQGLRLIYYSQIVNDFQKGDIAEGYSVSREKKESFPLTVTSAQKNPTAFYLCASTPRGGSNTGELFFGEGSRLTVL.

This clonotype was recorded at least ten times. V and J are TRBV5-1 and TRBJ2-3, with D possibly matching TRBD2 (5 bases). Germline V gives CDR1 SGHRS, CDR2 YFSETQ. The CDR3 length is 14 residues. V lost 2 bases, J lost 4 bases, and 11 bases lay in between. CDR3 region: CASSLGGFPDTQYF. The CDR3 DNA reads TGCGCCAGCAGCTTAGGCGGGTTCCCAGATACGCAGTATTTT.

This clonotype was detected ten times or more. J is TRBJ2-3 and V is TRBV4-2; no clear D. This CDR3 has 12 amino acids. Germline V gene lookup returns CDR1 LGHNA and CDR2 YNFKEQ. V was clipped by 5 bases and J by 0 bases, with 3 bases between them. CDR3 region: CASSYSTDTQYF. DNA of the CDR3: TGTGCCAGCAGCTACAGCACAGATACGCAGTATTTT.

This clonotype was found many times. This sequence joins TRBV3-1 and TRBJ2-7; a weak D match, TRBD2 (5 bases). Trimming pared 1 base from V and 2 bases from J, leaving 9 bases between. CDR3 size: 14 residues. Germline-derived CDR1 and CDR2 are LGHDT and YNNKEL (reference sequence). DNA for the CDR3: TGTGCCAGCAGCCAAGGACTATCCCCCTACGAGCAGTACTTC. This encodes CASSQGLSPYEQYF.

The count of this clonotype is one. The chain links TRBV18 to TRBJ1-2; unclear D gene. The length of the CDR3 is 14 residues. Per the germline V gene, CDR1 is KGHSH and CDR2 is LQKENI. The V gene lost 3 bases and the J gene lost 4 bases, with 12 bases spanning the gap. CDR3 in DNA: TGTGCCAGCTCACCGGTGGGAGGCCGCTATGGCTACACCTTC. Residues: CASSPVGGRYGYTF.

This clonotype was seen at least ten times. The chain links TRBV6-2 or TRBV6-3 to TRBJ2-2, with D possibly being TRBD1 (5 bases). CDR1 and CDR2 (germline): MNHEY, SVGEGT. The CDR3 runs 13 residues. Deletions cut 7 bases from V and 5 bases from J, with 11 bases between. In nucleotides, the CDR3 is TGTGCCAGCAAACAGGCGATAACCGGGGAGCTGTTTTTT. It is translated as CASKQAITGELFF.

This clonotype showed up many times. The chain recombines TRBV4-3 with TRBJ1-3; no reliable D call. Germline V CDR1 and CDR2: LGHNA, YSLEER. The CDR3 contains 15 residues. The germline V and J ends were trimmed by 7 bases and 0 bases, with 13 bases remaining between them. The DNA of the CDR3 is TGCGCCAGCACCCCCGAGGCAGCCTCTGGAAACACCATATATTTT. It is translated as CASTPEAASGNTIYF.

This clonotype was observed at least ten times. The rearrangement links TRBV11-1 to TRBJ2-1, with D maybe TRBD2 (6 bases). Per germline, CDR1 SGHAT and CDR2 FQDESV (reference sequence). The CDR3 spans 13 residues. Trimming left V 5 bases short and J 7 bases short, with 12 bases between. CDR3 in amino acids: CASSVPLANEQFF. As DNA, the CDR3 is TGTGCCAGCAGCGTCCCTCTAGCGAATGAGCAGTTCTTC.

The sample holds a few counts of this clonotype. The chain combines TRBV28 with TRBJ2-1, with D possibly matching TRBD1 (5 bases). Trimming removed 6 bases from V and 4 bases from J, with 7 bases in between. The CDR3 loop spans 12 amino acids. Germline V gene sequence: CDR1 MDHEN, CDR2 SYDVKM. The CDR3 loop is CASRPGYNEQFF. DNA for the CDR3: TGTGCCAGCAGACCAGGGTACAATGAGCAGTTCTTC.

Ten or more counts support this clonotype. The rearrangement uses TRBV5-6 and TRBJ2-3; 9 nucleotides agree with TRBD1. With 4 bases clipped from V and 2 bases from J, the junction kept 5 bases outside the gene matches. This CDR3 spans 15 amino acids. Germline CDR1 is SGHDT and CDR2 is YYEEEE. CDR3 in amino acids: CASSPDRGYTDTQYF. CDR3 DNA: TGTGCCAGCAGCCCGGACAGGGGTTACACAGATACGCAGTATTTT. The variable domain in full, completed from reference TRBV5-6 and TRBJ2-3, reads DAGVTQSPTHLIKTRGQQVTLRCSPKSGHDTVSWYQQALGQGPQFIFQYYEEEERQRGNFPDRFSGHQFPNYSSELNVNALLLGDSALYLCASSPDRGYTDTQYFGPGTRLTVL.

This clonotype came up many times. This chain uses TRBV10-3 with TRBJ2-1; no reliable D call. Per germline, CDR1 ENHRY and CDR2 SYGVKD. The CDR3 is 12 amino acids. The V gene lost 2 bases and the J gene lost 12 bases, with 11 bases spanning the gap. The CDR3 nucleotides read TGTGCCATCAGTGAGATGGGCCAGCGGCAGTTCTTC. This gives the protein CAISEMGQRQFF.

The chain joins TRBV20-1 to TRBJ2-1, with 13 positions matching TRBD2. Germline assignment: CDR1 DFQATT and CDR2 SNEGSKA (reference sequence). The J segment lost 9 bases and the V segment lost 5 bases, leaving 4 bases of the junction unmatched. CDR3 length: 13 amino acids. DNA for the CDR3: TGCAGTGCTGGACTAGCGGGAGTTAGTGAGCAGTTCTTC. The encoded protein is CSAGLAGVSEQFF.

The chain recombines TRBV6-1 with TRBJ1-5; 8 bases match TRBD1. Germline trimming cut 4 bases from V and 3 bases from J; bases unmatched to any gene: 5. The CDR3 runs to 15 residues. Germline CDR1 and CDR2: MNHNS and SASEGT. The CDR3 region is CASSGTGMANQPQHF. CDR3 coding DNA: TGTGCCAGCAGTGGGACAGGGATGGCCAATCAGCCCCAGCATTTT.

This clonotype showed up many times. This chain connects TRBV7-9 to TRBJ2-2, with a tentative D call TRBD1 (6 bases). CDR1 and CDR2 from the germline V gene are SEHNR and FQNEAQ (reference sequence). Trimming pared 2 bases from V and 4 bases from J, leaving 11 bases between. The CDR3 extends over 15 amino acids. In DNA form, the CDR3 reads TGTGCCAGCAGCTTAAGTGGGGGCGGCACCGGGGAGCTGTTTTTT. It yields the protein CASSLSGGGTGELFF.

There are many counts of this clonotype. This chain's CDR3 is CASSTQIGGAGANVLTF. The CDR3 DNA follows: TGTGCCAGCAGCACTCAGATCGGGGGGGCCGGGGCCAACGTCCTGACTTTC. The chain recombines TRBV9 with TRBJ2-6; TRBD2 matches 8 bases. V trimming: 4 bases; J trimming: 4 bases; junction bases outside the gene matches: 10. The V gene's germline CDR1 is SGDLS and CDR2 YYNGEE. This CDR3 is 17 amino acids long.

J is TRBJ1-1 and V is TRBV4-1; D may be TRBD1 (5 bases). The CDR3 covers 15 residues. CDR1 is MGHRA and CDR2 is YSYEKL in the germline V gene. V was trimmed by 4 bases and J by 6 bases, leaving 18 bases between them. CDR3: CASSRYSSGISEAFF. The DNA for the CDR3 is TGCGCCAGCAGCCGATACTCGTCAGGGATCTCTGAAGCTTTCTTT.

This clonotype was recorded at least ten times. The rearrangement uses TRBV18 and TRBJ2-2, with D unresolved. CDR1 and CDR2 from the germline V gene are KGHSH and LQKENI. Trimming stripped 0 bases from V and 1 base from J, with 0 bases between. This CDR3 is built from 13 residues. CDR3 nucleotides: TGTGCCAGCTCACCACCGAACACCGGGGAGCTGTTTTTT. Its protein product is CASSPPNTGELFF.

This clonotype was recorded many times. The chain recombines TRBV19 with TRBJ2-3; D unresolved. Looked up from germline, CDR1 is LNHDA and CDR2 is SQIVND (reference sequence). The CDR3 covers 13 residues. The V gene lost 7 bases and the J gene lost 6 bases, with 14 bases spanning the gap. The CDR3, as DNA: TGTGCCAGTAAATGGGGTCCCGGGGATACGCAGTATTTT. Protein: CASKWGPGDTQYF. Filled out from reference TRBV19 and TRBJ2-3, the complete variable domain reads DGGITQSPKYLFRKEGQNVTLSCEQNLNHDAMYWYRQDPGQGLRLIYYSQIVNDFQKGDIAEGYSVSREKKESFPLTVTSAQKNPTAFYLCASKWGPGDTQYFGPGTRLTVL.

This clonotype came up many times. The chain is built from TRBV10-1 and TRBJ2-7, with 8 positions matching TRBD2. The V segment lost 7 bases and the J segment 1 base; nucleotides outside the gene matches: 24. This CDR3 region has 20 residues. Looked up from germline, CDR1 is WNHNN and CDR2 is SYGVQD (reference sequence). The CDR3 sequence is CASTRAGTPKTGLESYEQYF. In nucleotides, the CDR3 is TGCGCCAGCACGCGAGCAGGGACGCCCAAAACGGGACTAGAGTCCTACGAGCAGTACTTC.

This clonotype was recorded many times. The chain uses TRBV20-1 and TRBJ2-1, with 12 bases identical to TRBD2. CDR3 size: 17 residues. V lost 0 bases, J lost 7 bases, and 10 bases stayed unmatched. CDR1 DFQATT and CDR2 SNEGSKA come from the germline V gene (reference sequence). The DNA for the CDR3 is TGCAGTGCTAGAGATCAGGCTAGCGGGAGGGTTGGTAATGAGCAGTTCTTC. This sequence encodes CSARDQASGRVGNEQFF.

This clonotype was observed a few times. The CDR3 DNA reads as TGTGCCAGCAGTCCCTCGCGGACAGGGAACTATGGCTACACCTTC. Its protein product is CASSPSRTGNYGYTF. The chain couples TRBV27 to TRBJ1-2; 8 nucleotides align to TRBD1. Germline CDR1 reads MNHEY; CDR2 reads SMNVEV (reference sequence). This CDR3 contains 15 residues. The V gene end was trimmed by 5 bases and the J gene end by 2 bases; junction bases not matched to a gene: 7.